A single sample gave rise to the 16 T cell receptor beta chains below, sequenced in a study of blood T cells in healthy people across ages. Then a second PCR, running roughly 7 to 11 cycles, was carried out with a sample-barcoded 5' primer and a J-beta primer mix. Each CDR3 protein is one row after TCRdb ran MiXCR on the 5' RACE reads. The data contain almost 300,000 distinct CDR3 sequences, 25% to 30% of them singletons. The material sequenced was blood. Receptors originate from a woman in her 70s in good health.

A few counts support this clonotype. The rearrangement joins TRBV28 to TRBJ1-4; 7 bases agree with TRBD1. Germline assignment: CDR1 MDHEN and CDR2 SYDVKM. This CDR3 is 13 amino acids long. V dropped 7 bases and J dropped 7; count of bases not matched to a gene: 6. As DNA, the CDR3 is TGTGCCAGCACCCGACAGGGTAGTGAAAAACTGTTTTTT. Protein product: CASTRQGSEKLFF.

This chain uses TRBV20-1 with TRBJ2-3; D is undetermined. The germline V gene has CDR1 DFQATT and CDR2 SNEGSKA (reference sequence). The CDR3 is 15 amino acids. The V gene lost 0 bases and the J gene lost 4 bases, with 14 bases spanning the gap. The CDR3 DNA reads TGCAGTGCTAGAGAGAGGCCCCTCGGAGCAGATACGCAGTATTTT. It translates to CSARERPLGADTQYF.

In its sample, this clonotype was seen many times. The J gene is TRBJ2-5, the V gene TRBV7-8, with TRBD2 matching 9 bases. The J call may not be correct, given that the DNA end is closer to TRBJ2-1. This CDR3 spans 15 amino acids. Per germline, CDR1 SGHVS and CDR2 FQNEAQ. CDR3 nucleotides: TGTGCCAGCAGCTTACGAGCGGGAGGTTCCAATGAGCAGTTCTTC. Its protein product is CASSLRAGGSNEQFF.

The chain carries TRBV2 and TRBJ2-1; D is unclear. The J call is in doubt because the DNA end fits TRBJ2-5 better. This CDR3 region has 12 residues. In germline, CDR1 is SNHLY, CDR2 FYNNEI. The CDR3 region is CASSESQETQYF. DNA for the CDR3: TGTGCCAGCAGTGAGAGTCAAGAGACCCAGTACTTC.

By sample fraction, this clonotype is medium-sized. The chain is built from TRBV20-1 and TRBJ2-1, with D hard to call. CDR3 length: 14 amino acids. Germline CDR1 is DFQATT and CDR2 is SNEGSKA (reference sequence). V lost 7 bases and J 0 bases, leaving 13 bases between the germline ends. CDR3 in DNA: TGCAGTGTGGACCTCCTGAGCTCCTACAATGAGCAGTTCTTC. This translates into CSVDLLSSYNEQFF.

The CDR3 loop is CASSSTQGSSYEQYF. CDR3 in DNA: TGTGCCAGCAGCTCTACCCAGGGGAGCTCCTACGAGCAGTACTTC. This chain joins TRBV7-2 and TRBJ2-7; possibly TRBD1 for D (6 bases). CDR3 size: 15 residues. Per germline, CDR1 SGHTA and CDR2 FQGNSA. V lost 4 bases and J 0 bases, leaving 13 bases between the germline ends.

Note on this clonotype: Compared with germline, one end of the junction differs, possibly owing to a read error. The chain carries TRBV12-3 or TRBV12-4 and TRBJ2-2; possibly TRBD2 for D (6 bases). The CDR3 is made up of 14 amino acids. DNA for the CDR3: TGTGCCAGCCTACGACGCGGGAACACCGGGGAGCTGCTTTTT. This gives the protein CASLRRGNTGELLF.

This chain uses TRBV20-1 with TRBJ2-1; D is unclear. This CDR3 has 16 amino acids. The V and J ends lost 0 bases and 1 base respectively, with 13 bases between them. Germline V gives CDR1 DFQATT, CDR2 SNEGSKA (reference sequence). Here the CDR3 reads CSARDGSRLSYNEQFF. CDR3 coding DNA: TGCAGTGCTAGAGATGGCTCCCGCTTATCCTACAATGAGCAGTTCTTC.

The chain links TRBV21-1 to TRBJ1-4; the D call of TRBD1 is as the table states it, not checked on the DNA. TRBV21-1 represents a pseudogene. The CDR3 runs 16 residues. The CDR3 sequence: CASSWKGPSTNEKLFF. As DNA, the CDR3 is TGTGCCAGCAGCTGGAAGGGGCCGTCAACTAATGAAAAACTGTTTTTT.

This clonotype rates as medium-sized (0.01 to 0.1%). The V call is TRBV29-1, the J call TRBJ1-2, with 8 positions matching TRBD1. V shed 4 bases and J 6 bases; nucleotides not matched to a gene: 10. Per the germline V gene, CDR1 is SQVTM and CDR2 is ANQGSEA. This CDR3 has 14 residues. CDR3 sequence reads: CSVVPDREVDGYTF. In DNA, the CDR3 is TGCAGCGTTGTACCGGACAGGGAGGTCGATGGCTACACCTTC.

The gene calls are TRBV28 and TRBJ2-5; a possible D gene is TRBD1 (6 bases). Trimming took off 4 bases at V and 5 bases at J, with 17 bases between the two ends. This CDR3 contains 15 residues. Germline values: CDR1 MDHEN, CDR2 SYDVKM. The CDR3 spells CASSSLDRLGETQYF. CDR3 nucleotides: TGTGCCAGCAGTTCCCTCGACAGGTTGGGGGAGACCCAGTACTTC.

The rearrangement uses TRBV7-9 and TRBJ2-5; D is uncertain. Germline CDR1 and CDR2: SEHNR and FQNEAQ (reference sequence). Trimming cost V 0 bases and J 4 bases, with 15 bases left between them. The CDR3 loop spans 16 amino acids. CDR3 sequence reads: CASSLATPRQVETQYF. CDR3 DNA: TGTGCCAGCAGCTTAGCTACCCCCCGGCAGGTAGAGACCCAGTACTTC.

The chain links TRBV5-1 to TRBJ1-4; possible D gene TRBD1, 5 bases. The germline V and J ends were trimmed by 4 bases and 1 base, with 5 bases remaining between them. Germline values: CDR1 SGHRS, CDR2 YFSETQ. This CDR3 spans 13 amino acids. The CDR3 sequence is CASSGGTNEKLFF. The CDR3 nucleotides read TGCGCCAGCAGCGGGGGAACTAATGAAAAACTGTTTTTT.

This clonotype has a handful of counts. V is TRBV29-1 and J is TRBJ2-2; the match to TRBD2 covers 14 bases. The CDR3 runs to 15 residues. Germline CDR1 is SQVTM and CDR2 is ANQGSEA. With 3 bases clipped from V and 3 bases from J, the junction kept 0 bases outside the gene matches. CDR3 in amino acids: CSVEGLAGDTGELFF. The CDR3, as DNA: TGCAGCGTTGAGGGACTAGCGGGAGACACCGGGGAGCTGTTTTTT.

A few counts support this clonotype. The rearrangement joins TRBV7-2 to TRBJ2-7, with TRBD1 matching 12 bases. With 5 bases clipped from V and 5 bases from J, the junction kept 4 bases outside the gene matches. Germline values: CDR1 SGHTA, CDR2 FQGNSA. This CDR3 spans 14 amino acids. This chain's CDR3 is CASSQGQGANEQYF. The CDR3 DNA follows: TGTGCCAGCAGCCAGGGACAGGGGGCGAACGAGCAGTACTTC.

V usage is TRBV20-1 and J usage is TRBJ2-1, with TRBD2 matching 9 bases. The trim removed 6 bases at V and 1 base at J, leaving 10 bases unmatched. There are 16 residues in the CDR3. Germline-derived CDR1 and CDR2 are DFQATT and SNEGSKA (reference sequence). The CDR3 protein is CSAKSGLANSYNEQFF. The CDR3 DNA follows: TGCAGTGCAAAGAGTGGACTAGCGAATTCCTACAATGAGCAGTTCTTC.